Detailed here is one TCR beta chain. This sample is part of a study of blood T cell repertoires in COVID-19. Study as a whole: Samples representing acute and convalescent COVID-19 were sourced from the United States, Italy and Spain. Sources were T cells, B-cell-depleted T cells, or PBMCs; the material itself was cDNA or gDNA.

As originally analysed: Quantification of nucleated cells was approximated via reference gene primer amplification. Clones were sequenced by immunoSEQ multiplex PCR, and TCRdb holds only the in-frame ones, with some missing. V and J calls and clone size are given by that table; D and trimming were obtained from the DNA. This table holds 65,000 to 70,000 clones, 85% to 90% found once. Germline CDR1 and CDR2: SNHLY and FYNNEI. The CDR3 totals 16 residues. Between the trimmed V and J ends, which lost 0 bases and 7 bases, there was a span of 18 bases. The chain employs TRBV2 and TRBJ1-2; tentatively, D is TRBD1 (6 bases). This clonotype was sampled from a man older than 75 with acute or convalescent COVID-19. The sequenced sample consisted of peripheral blood. The CDR3 DNA is TGTGCCAGCAGTGAAGCGATGGCAGGGGCGGGTAGTGGCTACACCTTC. It encodes CASSEAMAGAGSGYTF.